The clone carrying this TCR beta chain has just a few counts. Antigen specificity is unknown. One entry per CDR3 protein, called by TCRdb with MiXCR from the reads. This sample carries around 58,000 distinct CDR3 sequences, 20% to 25% of them seen once, and the ten largest clones take 65% to 75%. This sample was included in a study of T cell repertoires in cytomegalovirus infection. The sequenced sample was CD8+ T cells from cultured PBMCs, obtained from culture after CMV antigen stimulation. The receptor was isolated from a human donor in good health (CMV status not recorded). Some clones in this sample may be carry-over from other donors' samples.

The CDR3 loop reads CASSPGTSSEKLFF. The CDR3 DNA follows: TGTGCCAGCAGCCCTGGGACCTCTTCGGAAAAACTGTTTTTT. The chain recombines TRBV7-8 with TRBJ1-4; perhaps TRBD1 as D (5 bases). The CDR3 contains 14 residues. Germline assignment: CDR1 SGHVS and CDR2 FQNEAQ. Trimming took 5 bases from V and 8 from J, leaving 15 bases between them.